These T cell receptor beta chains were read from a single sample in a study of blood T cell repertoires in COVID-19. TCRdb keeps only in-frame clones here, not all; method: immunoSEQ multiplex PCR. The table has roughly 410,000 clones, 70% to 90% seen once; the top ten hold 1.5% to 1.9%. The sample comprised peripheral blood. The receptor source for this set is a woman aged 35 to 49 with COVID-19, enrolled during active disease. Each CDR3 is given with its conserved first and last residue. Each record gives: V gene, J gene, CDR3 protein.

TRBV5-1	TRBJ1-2	CASSNNRVEYGYTF
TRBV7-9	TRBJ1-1	CASSLGAGGNWKAFF
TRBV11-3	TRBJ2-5	CASSQQGLETQYF
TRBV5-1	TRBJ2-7	CASSDKGGDEQYF
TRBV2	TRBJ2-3	CASRAGKPGQYF
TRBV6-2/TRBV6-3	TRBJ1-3	CASSPGGSGNTIYF
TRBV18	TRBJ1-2	CASSPPGQGADGYTF
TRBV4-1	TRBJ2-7	CASSQVGGSGYEQYF
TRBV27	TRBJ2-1	CASSSGQGSYNEQFF
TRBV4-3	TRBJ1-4	CASSQEDRVSEKLFF
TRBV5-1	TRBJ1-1	CAINGGPEAFF
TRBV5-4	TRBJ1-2	CASSIPQGGEGYGYTF
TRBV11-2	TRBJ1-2	CASSLGHSGGTNYGYTF
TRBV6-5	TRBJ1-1	CASSSDRAADTEAFF
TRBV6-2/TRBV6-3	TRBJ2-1	CASSYDRTSGSRVRNEQFF
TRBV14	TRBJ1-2	CASSQGQSYGYTF
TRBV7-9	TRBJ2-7	CASSGRDRASYEQYF
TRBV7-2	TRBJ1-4	CASTSPSEKLFF
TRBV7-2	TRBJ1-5	CASSFDRGGNQPQHF
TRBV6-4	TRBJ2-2	CASSETNTGELFF
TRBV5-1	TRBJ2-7	CASSTGQTYEQYF
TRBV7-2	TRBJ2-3	CASSLAGGQGNTQYF
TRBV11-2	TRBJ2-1	CASSLLTLSYNEQFF
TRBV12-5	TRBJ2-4	CASGLVNLGTSGVEAKNIQYF
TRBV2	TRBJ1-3	CATHSTGQKPYAGNTIYF
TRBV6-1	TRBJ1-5	CASSEAASLQPQHF
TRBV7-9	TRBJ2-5	CASSSGQDWETQYF
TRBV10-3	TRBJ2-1	CATLAGVLVDEQFF
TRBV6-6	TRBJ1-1	CASQGDKLNTEAFF
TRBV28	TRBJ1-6	CASSFPGGSSYNSPLHF
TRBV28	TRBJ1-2	CASSLTADGTYYGYTF
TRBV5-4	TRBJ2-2	CASSQKDSSNTGELFF
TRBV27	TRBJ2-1	CASSSDSPRYNEQFF
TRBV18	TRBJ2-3	CASSLGRGTDTQYF
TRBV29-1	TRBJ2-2	CSAGPGLGELFF
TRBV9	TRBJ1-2	CASSAAPGQGAWGYTF
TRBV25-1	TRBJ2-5	CASTIAGGETQYF
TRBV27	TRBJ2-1	CASSLVTYNEQFF
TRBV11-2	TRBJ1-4	CASSLGRTGYNEKLFF
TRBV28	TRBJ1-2	CASSRIQGSGYTF
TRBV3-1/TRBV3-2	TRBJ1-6	CASSQGTGTNSPLHF